The 2 T cell receptor beta chains in this list originate from one sample, sequenced in a study of T cell responses to AZD1222 COVID-19 vaccine. Sequencing used immunoSEQ multiplex PCR; TCRdb keeps in-frame clones, though not all of them. The repertoire holds 45,000 to 70,000 clones, with around 86% as singletons. Sample: peripheral blood, taken on day 0 of AZD1222 vaccination. All receptors derive from an adult in good health.

This clone was seen a handful of times. The sample contains more than one DNA sequence encoding this CDR3. The chain is built from TRBV27 and TRBJ1-2; tentative D call: TRBD1 (6 bases). Between the trimmed V and J ends, which lost 4 bases and 1 base, there was a span of 13 bases. The CDR3 has 15 amino acids. CDR1 MNHEY and CDR2 SMNVEV come from the germline V gene (reference sequence). CDR3 protein: CASSSTGGGNYGYTF. In nucleotides, the CDR3 is TGTGCCAGCAGTTCGACAGGCGGAGGTAACTATGGCTACACCTTC.

J is TRBJ1-6 and V is TRBV18; no clear D. This CDR3 has 13 amino acids. The V end lost 3 bases, the J end lost 7 bases, and 7 bases lay between the germline ends. From germline, CDR1 is KGHSH and CDR2 LQKENI. CDR3 DNA: TGTGCCAGCTCACCTACACGGAATTCACCCCTCCACTTT. Translating it yields CASSPTRNSPLHF.